This is a list of T cell receptor beta chains from one sample in a study of cytomegalovirus exposure and HLA in healthy donors. Some clones are missing from TCRdb's copy, which holds only in-frame ones; the method was immunoSEQ multiplex PCR. The table records roughly 120,000 clones, about 81% of them present only once. Sequencing was done on a sample of PBMCs. All receptors come from a woman in her thirties in good health and CMV-seronegative. CDR3s include the opening cysteine and the closing phenylalanine or tryptophan. D genes are given only for firm matches. The size field is filled for only some rows; it gives once, few, many or a size class.

V gene: TRBV29-1; clone size: -; J gene: TRBJ1-2; D gene: -; CDR3 DNA: TGCAGCGTGACCGGACAGTTTACCTATGGCTACACCTTC; CDR3 protein: CSVTGQFTYGYTF
V gene: TRBV10-3; clone size: few; J gene: TRBJ2-7; D gene: -; CDR3 DNA: TGTGCCATCAGTGGGCTTTACGAGCAGTACTTC; CDR3 protein: CAISGLYEQYF
V gene: TRBV6-5; clone size: -; J gene: TRBJ1-2; D gene: -; CDR3 DNA: TGTGCCAGCAGCCGACAGAGCTATGGCTACACCTTC; CDR3 protein: CASSRQSYGYTF
V gene: TRBV7-3; clone size: -; J gene: TRBJ2-3; D gene: TRBD2; CDR3 DNA: TGTGCCAGCAGCTTGCGGGGGGGGTCAGATACGCAGTATTTT; CDR3 protein: CASSLRGGSDTQYF
V gene: TRBV11-3; clone size: -; J gene: TRBJ1-1; D gene: TRBD1; CDR3 DNA: TGTGCCAGCAGCTCATCTCACAGGGGTGACACTGAAGCTTTCTTT; CDR3 protein: CASSSSHRGDTEAFF
V gene: TRBV5-1; clone size: few; J gene: TRBJ2-7; D gene: TRBD2; CDR3 DNA: TGCGCCAGCAGCCGAGTAGCGGGAGACACCTACGAGCAGTACTTC; CDR3 protein: CASSRVAGDTYEQYF
V gene: TRBV6-6; clone size: few; J gene: TRBJ1-1; D gene: -; CDR3 DNA: TGTGCCAGCAGTTACTCGTCTCACACTGAAGCTTTCTTT; CDR3 protein: CASSYSSHTEAFF
V gene: TRBV30; clone size: -; J gene: TRBJ2-5; D gene: TRBD2; CDR3 DNA: TGTGCCTGGAGTGTGACTAGCGGGAGAGGTGGGACCCAGTACTTC; CDR3 protein: CAWSVTSGRGGTQYF
V gene: TRBV30; clone size: -; J gene: TRBJ1-3; D gene: -; CDR3 DNA: TGTGCCTGGAGTGTAATGGCAGGGTATGGAAACACCATATATTTT; CDR3 protein: CAWSVMAGYGNTIYF
V gene: TRBV11-3; clone size: -; J gene: TRBJ1-2; D gene: TRBD1; CDR3 DNA: TGTGCCAGCAGCTTAGAAAGGCCCAGGGGGTCACCAAACTATGGCTACACCTTC; CDR3 protein: CASSLERPRGSPNYGYTF
V gene: TRBV6-4; clone size: -; J gene: TRBJ2-3; D gene: TRBD2; CDR3 DNA: TGTGCCAGCAGTGACGAGGCGGGAGGCACAGATACGCAGTATTTT; CDR3 protein: CASSDEAGGTDTQYF
V gene: TRBV6-6; clone size: -; J gene: TRBJ2-4; D gene: -; CDR3 DNA: TGTGCCAGCAGTTACGGGGCGGCCGGGACTAAAAACATTCAGTACTTC; CDR3 protein: CASSYGAAGTKNIQYF
V gene: TRBV27; clone size: -; J gene: TRBJ2-1; D gene: -; CDR3 DNA: TGTGCCAGCAGTTTCACGGGGGACCACAATGAGCAGTTCTTC; CDR3 protein: CASSFTGDHNEQFF
V gene: TRBV5-1; clone size: few; J gene: TRBJ2-7; D gene: -; CDR3 DNA: TGCGCCAGCAGTACCGCTTGGGGCGGTTACTACGAGCAGTACTTC; CDR3 protein: CASSTAWGGYYEQYF
V gene: TRBV19; clone size: -; J gene: TRBJ2-1; D gene: -; CDR3 DNA: TGTGCCAGTAGTAGGTCCAGGGGTGACTACAATGAGCAGTTCTTC; CDR3 protein: CASSRSRGDYNEQFF
V gene: TRBV15; clone size: -; J gene: TRBJ1-1; D gene: TRBD1; CDR3 DNA: TGTGCCACCAGCACCCAGGGGGCCACTGAAGCTTTCTTT; CDR3 protein: CATSTQGATEAFF
V gene: TRBV7-2; clone size: -; J gene: TRBJ1-3; D gene: -; CDR3 DNA: TGTGCCAGCAGCCCGGAGGCGGGGAGAAACACCATATATTTT; CDR3 protein: CASSPEAGRNTIYF
V gene: TRBV7-9; clone size: once; J gene: TRBJ1-3; D gene: -; CDR3 DNA: TGTGCCAGCAGCTCTCACTGGGGGCACATCTCTGGAAACACCATATATTTT; CDR3 protein: CASSSHWGHISGNTIYF
V gene: TRBV27; clone size: -; J gene: TRBJ1-5; D gene: -; CDR3 DNA: TGTGCCAGCAGTGACAGATATAGCAATCAGCCCCAGCATTTT; CDR3 protein: CASSDRYSNQPQHF
V gene: TRBV5-1; clone size: -; J gene: TRBJ1-2; D gene: -; CDR3 DNA: TGCGCCAGCAGCTTGGTTGGGGACATCGTCTATGGCTACACCTTC; CDR3 protein: CASSLVGDIVYGYTF
V gene: TRBV2; clone size: -; J gene: TRBJ2-3; D gene: TRBD2; CDR3 DNA: TGTGCCAGCAGTCCTACTAGCGGGGGGGCAAACACGCAGTATTTT; CDR3 protein: CASSPTSGGANTQYF
V gene: TRBV11-3; clone size: -; J gene: TRBJ2-5; D gene: -; CDR3 DNA: TGTGCCAGCAGCTGGACAGCCGCTCAAGAGACCCAGTACTTC; CDR3 protein: CASSWTAAQETQYF
V gene: TRBV7-2; clone size: -; J gene: TRBJ2-1; D gene: -; CDR3 DNA: TGTGCCAGCCGTTACAGTTACAATGAGCAGTTCTTC; CDR3 protein: CASRYSYNEQFF
V gene: TRBV6-5; clone size: -; J gene: TRBJ2-7; D gene: -; CDR3 DNA: TGTGCCAGCAGTTACTCGACGGGCGAGCAGTACTTC; CDR3 protein: CASSYSTGEQYF
V gene: TRBV6-5; clone size: -; J gene: TRBJ1-4; D gene: TRBD1; CDR3 DNA: TGTGCCAGCAGCTCGGGACAGGTCCTTTCGAAACTGTTTTTT; CDR3 protein: CASSSGQVLSKLFF
V gene: TRBV6-5; clone size: -; J gene: TRBJ1-1; D gene: -; CDR3 DNA: TGTGCCAGCAGTTCCCGGGACATCAAGCTTGGCACTGAAGCTTTCTTT; CDR3 protein: CASSSRDIKLGTEAFF
V gene: TRBV9; clone size: -; J gene: TRBJ1-3; D gene: -; CDR3 DNA: TGTGCCAGCAGCGTGAGCGGAGAGAAATGGAACACCATATATTTT; CDR3 protein: CASSVSGEKWNTIYF
V gene: TRBV11-1; clone size: -; J gene: TRBJ2-7; D gene: TRBD2; CDR3 DNA: TGTGCCAGCAGCCGGACTAGCGACTCCTACGAGCAGTACTTC; CDR3 protein: CASSRTSDSYEQYF
V gene: TRBV6-1; clone size: -; J gene: TRBJ2-4; D gene: TRBD1; CDR3 DNA: TGTGCCAGCAGTGGGATTGAGGGGGCAGACATTCAGTACTTC; CDR3 protein: CASSGIEGADIQYF
V gene: TRBV19; clone size: -; J gene: TRBJ1-1; D gene: -; CDR3 DNA: TGTGCCAGTAGCCCCTGGGGGGTCTCTCGTGGGGACACTGAAGCTTTCTTT; CDR3 protein: CASSPWGVSRGDTEAFF
V gene: TRBV7-9; clone size: -; J gene: TRBJ2-7; D gene: TRBD1; CDR3 DNA: TGTGCCAGCAGCTCCAGACAGGGCCACGAGCAGTACTTC; CDR3 protein: CASSSRQGHEQYF
V gene: TRBV13; clone size: few; J gene: TRBJ2-1; D gene: -; CDR3 DNA: TGTGCCAGCAGCTTAGGCAACCAGGTCCCCTCCTACAATGAGCAGTTCTTC; CDR3 protein: CASSLGNQVPSYNEQFF
V gene: TRBV28; clone size: -; J gene: TRBJ2-7; D gene: -; CDR3 DNA: TGTGCCAGCAGCCCAATCAGATCCCGCACCTACGAGCAGTACTTC; CDR3 protein: CASSPIRSRTYEQYF
V gene: TRBV11-3; clone size: -; J gene: TRBJ2-5; D gene: TRBD1; CDR3 DNA: TGTGCCAGCAGCCCCGGGACAGCGCAAGAGACCCAGTACTTC; CDR3 protein: CASSPGTAQETQYF
V gene: TRBV7-9; clone size: -; J gene: TRBJ2-2; D gene: -; CDR3 DNA: TGTGCCAGCAGCTTAGCCCGTATATTGGGGCCCGGGGAGCTGTTTTTT; CDR3 protein: CASSLARILGPGELFF
V gene: TRBV5-5; clone size: -; J gene: TRBJ2-5; D gene: TRBD2; CDR3 DNA: TGTGCCAGCAGCTTGGCCACAGGGACTAGCGGGATCGAGACCCAGTACTTC; CDR3 protein: CASSLATGTSGIETQYF
V gene: TRBV7-7; clone size: once; J gene: TRBJ2-5; D gene: -; CDR3 DNA: TGTGCTAGCAGCTTAGGCGGGCCACAGGGGAGGGAGACCCAGTACTTC; CDR3 protein: CASSLGGPQGRETQYF
V gene: TRBV11-3; clone size: -; J gene: TRBJ2-3; D gene: -; CDR3 DNA: TGTGCCAGCAGCGCGGGGATTTGGGATACGCAGTATTTT; CDR3 protein: CASSAGIWDTQYF
V gene: TRBV5-4; clone size: -; J gene: TRBJ1-2; D gene: -; CDR3 DNA: TGTGCCAGCAGCTTGGCACAGTTTAACTATGGCTACACCTTC; CDR3 protein: CASSLAQFNYGYTF
V gene: TRBV7-2; clone size: -; J gene: TRBJ2-3; D gene: TRBD1; CDR3 DNA: TGTGCCAGCAGCCCGTGGGACAGGGGCTTCACAGATACGCAGTATTTT; CDR3 protein: CASSPWDRGFTDTQYF
V gene: TRBV7-6; clone size: -; J gene: TRBJ2-5; D gene: TRBD2; CDR3 DNA: TGTGCCGTTAGCGGGGGGAACCAAGAGACCCAGTACTTC; CDR3 protein: CAVSGGNQETQYF
V gene: TRBV6-4; clone size: few; J gene: TRBJ2-1; D gene: TRBD1; CDR3 DNA: TGTGCCAGCAGTAACGCCGGGACAGGGGGCAATGAGCAGTTCTTC; CDR3 protein: CASSNAGTGGNEQFF
V gene: TRBV29-1; clone size: -; J gene: TRBJ2-1; D gene: TRBD1; CDR3 DNA: TGCAGCGTTTCTGGTAGAGGGGGCGCCGAAACGAATGAGCAGTTCTTC; CDR3 protein: CSVSGRGGAETNEQFF
V gene: TRBV28; clone size: -; J gene: TRBJ1-4; D gene: -; CDR3 DNA: TGTGCCAGCAGTTTCTCGGCAACTAATGAAAAACTGTTTTTT; CDR3 protein: CASSFSATNEKLFF
V gene: TRBV6-1; clone size: -; J gene: TRBJ1-6; D gene: TRBD1; CDR3 DNA: TGTGCCAGCAGTTCGCCCCGGGACAGGGTTTCACCCCTCCACTTT; CDR3 protein: CASSSPRDRVSPLHF
V gene: TRBV7-9; clone size: -; J gene: TRBJ1-2; D gene: -; CDR3 DNA: TGTGCCAGCAGCTTAGTTCCCTCTAACTATGGCTACACCTTC; CDR3 protein: CASSLVPSNYGYTF
V gene: TRBV7-9; clone size: -; J gene: TRBJ1-1; D gene: -; CDR3 DNA: TGTTCCTCCCCCTACTTGAGCAGGGGCGAAGGTGTTACTGAAGCTTTCTTT; CDR3 protein: CSSPYLSRGEGVTEAFF
V gene: TRBV5-1; clone size: -; J gene: TRBJ2-5; D gene: TRBD1; CDR3 DNA: TGCGCCAGCAGCTTTTTAGGCAGGGGGCTGGGGGAGACCCAGTACTTC; CDR3 protein: CASSFLGRGLGETQYF